The clone carrying this T cell receptor beta chain came up a few times. The V and J ends lost 6 bases and 5 bases, in that order; junction bases with no gene match: 11. In germline, CDR1 is LNHDA, CDR2 SQIVND (reference sequence). This CDR3 comprises 16 residues. These data are taken from a study of blood T cell repertoires in COVID-19. Background on the study: Material from acute and convalescent COVID-19 was sourced from the United States, Italy and Spain. In each case, the material was cDNA or gDNA derived from T cells, B-cell-depleted T cells, or PBMCs.

Original methodology: From reference gene primer amplification, estimates of nucleated cell counts were derived. Sequenced by immunoSEQ multiplex PCR; TCRdb stores in-frame clones only, minus some. For V, J and clone size, that table is used; D and trimming come from the DNA. The sample has a few hundred thousand clones, 70% to 85% seen once. The sequencing sample was made of peripheral blood. The source is a woman in her thirties or forties who had recovered from COVID-19. V and J are TRBV19 and TRBJ2-1, with TRBD1 identical over 9 bases. CDR3 protein: CASRRGDRVFNNEQFF. The CDR3 nucleotides are TGTGCCAGTAGACGAGGGGACAGGGTGTTCAACAATGAGCAGTTCTTC.